This T cell receptor (beta chain) was obtained from a study of cytomegalovirus exposure and HLA in healthy donors. Across the whole study: Samples from HLA-typed donors yielded about 85 million unique TCRs in an early data release.

The CDR3 covers 15 residues. Trimming removed 1 base from V and 7 bases from J, with 13 bases in between. Germline values: CDR1 SGHTA, CDR2 FQGNSA. In the PCR, 60 Vbeta and 13 Jbeta primers were used. Study processing details: The count from a later analysis was 70 million to 85 million unique TCR beta chains, some 9.9 million of them shared. The protocol was immunoSEQ multiplex PCR, while the TCRdb copy is restricted to in-frame clones and leaves out a portion. The V and J calls and clone size are taken from that table; D and trimming were inferred from the DNA. Of about 65,000 clones in the sample, over 50% are singletons; the top ten hold 2.8%.

The chain recombines TRBV7-2 with TRBJ1-4; a weak D match, TRBD1 (6 bases). Sequencing was performed on PBMCs. The receptor's source is a man between 25 and 39 years old in good health and CMV-seronegative. The CDR3 sequence: CASSLGGGGTEKLFF. DNA for the CDR3: TGTGCCAGCAGCTTAGGAGGCGGGGGCACTGAAAAACTGTTTTTT.